The 26 T cell receptor beta chains given below trace back to one sample, sequenced in a study of PD-L1 blockade in urothelial cancer. Time point here: pretreatment peripheral blood. TCRdb keeps only in-frame clones here, not all; method: immunoSEQ multiplex PCR. Seen here are around 130,000 clones, about 81% observed once, and the top ten hold 3.2%. The specimen comprised PBMCs, sampled around atezolizumab (anti-PD-L1) treatment. These TCRs come from a man aged 45-60 years with urothelial cancer.

V is TRBV7-2 and J is TRBJ1-4; D ambiguous. Germline CDR1 SGHTA, CDR2 FQGNSA. The CDR3 totals 14 residues. The V end was cut by 6 bases, the J end by 0 bases, with 8 bases between. In DNA, the CDR3 is TGTGCCAGCAGGCTCACAACAACTAATGAAAAACTGTTTTTT. Translation gives CASRLTTTNEKLFF.

The genes are TRBV11-2 and TRBJ2-3; a weak D match, TRBD2 (5 bases). Germline V gene sequence: CDR1 SGHAT, CDR2 FQNNGV. Trimming removed 3 bases from V and 3 bases from J, with 10 bases in between. The CDR3 loop spans 14 amino acids. CDR3 DNA: TGTGCCAGCAGCTTGTCTAGCAAGACAGATACGCAGTATTTT. Its translation: CASSLSSKTDTQYF.

The chain is built from TRBV19 and TRBJ2-1; 8 positions agree with TRBD2. The CDR3 consists of 12 residues. Losses at the gene ends were 6 bases for V and 7 bases for J; bases not matched to a gene: 2. The V gene's germline CDR1 is LNHDA and CDR2 SQIVND (reference sequence). CDR3 nucleotide sequence: TGTGCCAGTAGGACTAGCGCGAATGAGCAGTTCTTC. Amino acids: CASRTSANEQFF.

The gene calls are TRBV7-2 and TRBJ2-1; perhaps TRBD2 as D (7 bases). Trimming cost V 6 bases and J 0 bases, with 18 bases left between them. Germline CDR1 is SGHTA and CDR2 is FQGNSA. The CDR3 is 17 amino acids. CDR3 region: CASRGGGSRSSYNEQFF. CDR3 DNA: TGTGCCAGCAGGGGGGGCGGGAGTAGGAGCTCCTACAATGAGCAGTTCTTC.

The chain combines TRBV29-1 with TRBJ2-7; TRBD2 matches at 9 bases. The CDR3 is 14 residues long. The germline gives CDR1 SQVTM, CDR2 ANQGSEA. With V trimmed by 3 bases and J by 6 bases, 9 bases remained unmatched. Written as DNA, the CDR3 is TGCAGCGTTGAGAGGGCGAGCGGGAGGTCCGAGCAGTACTTC. Its protein is CSVERASGRSEQYF.

This clone was detected only a few times. This chain connects TRBV21-1 to TRBJ1-4; TRBD1 reflects the table's D call only, with no check against the DNA. TRBV21-1 represents a pseudogene. The CDR3 has 16 amino acids. CDR3 coding DNA: TGTGCCAGCAGCAAGGGGGACAGCTCAATAAATGAAAAACTGTTTTTT. Its translation is CASSKGDSSINEKLFF.

The chain is built from TRBV25-1 and TRBJ1-5; no definite D call. With 3 bases removed from V and 7 bases from J, the gap between germline ends came to 10 bases. The germline gives CDR1 MGHDK, CDR2 SYGVNS. The CDR3 is 13 residues long. For the CDR3, the DNA is TGTGCCAGCAGTGATCCCGGCGGGCAGCCCCAGCATTTT. It codes for CASSDPGGQPQHF.

V and J are TRBV19 and TRBJ1-5, with D possibly TRBD1 on 6 matching bases. Germline CDR1 and CDR2: LNHDA and SQIVND (reference sequence). Trimming stripped 3 bases from V and 1 base from J, with 10 bases between. This CDR3 is built from 15 residues. In nucleotides, the CDR3 is TGTGCCAGTAGTATCACAGGGATGAGCAATCAGCCCCAGCATTTT. Its translation is CASSITGMSNQPQHF.

The chain joins TRBV25-1 to TRBJ2-5, with 7 bases aligning to TRBD2. Germline loops: CDR1 MGHDK, CDR2 SYGVNS. This CDR3 spans 15 amino acids. Trimming cost V 1 base and J 1 base; bases outside gene matches: 3. CDR3: CASSELSSGQETQYF. The CDR3 DNA sequence: TGTGCCAGCAGTGAATTGTCTAGCGGCCAAGAGACCCAGTACTTC.

V is TRBV28 and J is TRBJ1-5; 10 bases line up with TRBD1. CDR3 length: 20 residues. The junction had 15 bases not matched to a gene; V was cut back by 4 bases and J by 0 bases. CDR1 MDHEN and CDR2 SYDVKM come from the germline V gene. Written as DNA, the CDR3 is TGTGCCAGCAGTTACCCGGGACAGGGGCGGAAAAAAAATAGCAATCAGCCCCAGCATTTT. The encoded protein is CASSYPGQGRKKNSNQPQHF. Full variable domain (missing parts from reference TRBV28 and TRBJ1-5): DVKVTQSSRYLVKRTGEKVFLECVQDMDHENMFWYRQDPGLGLRLIYFSYDVKMKEKGDIPEGYSVSREKKERFSLILESASTNQTSMYLCASSYPGQGRKKNSNQPQHFGDGTRLSIL.

The sample holds a few counts of this clone. The chain links TRBV6-1 to TRBJ1-1, with 7 bases fitting TRBD1. This CDR3 comprises 14 residues. Looked up from germline, CDR1 is MNHNS and CDR2 is SASEGT. V was pared by 2 bases and J by 3 bases, with 3 bases of the junction left unmatched. In DNA, the CDR3 is TGTGCCAGCAGTGAATACACAGGGGACACTGAAGCTTTCTTT. Translating gives CASSEYTGDTEAFF.

This clone is a singleton in its sample. The CDR3 DNA reads as TGTGCCAGCAGTACTAGTGAAGCTAGCGGTGGATGGCAGTTCTTC. Translating it yields CASSTSEASGGWQFF. The genes are TRBV28 and TRBJ2-1; 7 bases are shared with TRBD2. After removal of 5 bases from V and 12 bases from J, the junction contained 16 bases not matched to a gene. Germline CDR1 reads MDHEN; CDR2 reads SYDVKM. This CDR3 is 15 amino acids long.

The chain couples TRBV7-9 to TRBJ1-5; TRBD1 matches at 9 bases. In germline, CDR1 is SEHNR, CDR2 FQNEAQ (reference sequence). CDR3 length: 14 residues. J was trimmed by 5 bases and V by 4 bases; bases with no gene match: 3. The CDR3: CASSWDRAYQPQHF. The CDR3 bases are TGTGCCAGCAGCTGGGACAGGGCCTATCAGCCCCAGCATTTT.

The V gene is TRBV28, the J gene TRBJ2-1; a weak D match, TRBD2 (5 bases). This CDR3 region has 13 residues. Germline V gives CDR1 MDHEN, CDR2 SYDVKM. The V and J ends lost 3 bases and 4 bases respectively, with 7 bases between them. The CDR3 coding sequence is TGTGCCAGCAGTTTGAGGGATTACAATGAGCAGTTCTTC. It specifies CASSLRDYNEQFF. Supplemented by reference TRBV28 and TRBJ2-1, the full variable domain reads DVKVTQSSRYLVKRTGEKVFLECVQDMDHENMFWYRQDPGLGLRLIYFSYDVKMKEKGDIPEGYSVSREKKERFSLILESASTNQTSMYLCASSLRDYNEQFFGPGTRLTVL.

The chain carries TRBV18 and TRBJ1-3; a weak D match, TRBD1 (5 bases). With 6 bases removed from V and 1 base from J, the gap between germline ends came to 10 bases. The CDR3 extends over 14 amino acids. CDR1 KGHSH and CDR2 LQKENI come from the germline V gene. The CDR3 nucleotides read TGTGCCAGCTCGCGGGACTTTTCTGGAAACACCATATATTTT. This sequence encodes CASSRDFSGNTIYF.

The chain is built from TRBV29-1 and TRBJ2-1; 11 nucleotides agree with TRBD2. V gave up 6 bases and J gave up 2 bases; unmatched junction bases: 3. Germline V gene sequence: CDR1 SQVTM, CDR2 ANQGSEA. The CDR3 is 14 residues long. The CDR3 DNA sequence: TGCAGCGTGAGACTAGCGGGACCCTACAATGAGCAGTTCTTC. It encodes CSVRLAGPYNEQFF.

This clone was counted once. This chain links TRBV15 with TRBJ1-2, with D possibly being TRBD1 (5 bases). CDR1 LNHNV and CDR2 YYDKDF come from the germline V gene (reference sequence). With 3 bases removed from V and 6 bases from J, the gap between germline ends came to 20 bases. The CDR3 loop spans 16 amino acids. CDR3 DNA sequence: TGTGCCACCAGCAGCCCCCGGGGGGGAAAAAATGATGGCTACACCTTC. Its protein is CATSSPRGGKNDGYTF. The entire variable domain, with the rest obtained from reference TRBV15 and TRBJ1-2, is as follows: DAMVIQNPRYQVTQFGKPVTLSCSQTLNHNVMYWYQQKSSQAPKLLFHYYDKDFNNEADTPDNFQSRRPNTSFCFLDIRSPGLGDTAMYLCATSSPRGGKNDGYTFGSGTRLTVV.

This chain uses TRBV9 with TRBJ2-3, with 8 bases fitting TRBD2. The CDR3 has 14 residues. Germline CDR1 is SGDLS and CDR2 is YYNGEE. V trimming: 7 bases; J trimming: 6 bases; junction bases outside the gene matches: 10. The CDR3 reads CASDAAGGPDTQYF. CDR3 nucleotide sequence: TGTGCCAGCGACGCGGCGGGAGGCCCCGATACGCAGTATTTT.

The rearrangement uses TRBV6-5 and TRBJ2-3; perhaps TRBD2 as D (6 bases). V lost 5 bases and J 2 bases, leaving 14 bases between the germline ends. Germline V gives CDR1 MNHEY, CDR2 SVGAGI. The CDR3 is 15 amino acids. The CDR3 region is CASSGGLGITDTQYF. Here the CDR3 DNA reads TGTGCCAGCAGTGGGGGACTTGGTATCACAGATACGCAGTATTTT.

The rearrangement joins TRBV5-1 to TRBJ2-1, with 13 bases fitting TRBD2. Germline CDR1 and CDR2: SGHRS and YFSETQ. V trimming: 0 bases; J trimming: 8 bases; junction bases outside the gene matches: 5. This CDR3 has 16 residues. The CDR3 spells CASSLGGTSGTDEQFF. The DNA of the CDR3 is TGCGCCAGCAGCTTGGGCGGGACTAGCGGGACGGATGAGCAGTTCTTC.

The V call is TRBV2, the J call TRBJ1-5, with a weak D call TRBD1 (6 bases). Germline V lookup: CDR1 SNHLY, CDR2 FYNNEI. The CDR3 length is 15 residues. V lost 6 bases and J lost 9, with 21 bases in between. Written as DNA, the CDR3 is TGTGCCAGCAGCCCTGACAGGCAGCGCCGGGGGCCCCAGCATTTT. It codes for CASSPDRQRRGPQHF.

This chain connects TRBV7-8 to TRBJ1-1; D unresolved. The CDR3 is 14 amino acids. V lost 1 base and J 4 bases, leaving 10 bases between the germline ends. The germline CDR1 and CDR2 sequences are SGHVS and FQNEAQ. The chain's CDR3 is CASSLDGVGTEAFF. CDR3 bases: TGTGCCAGCAGCTTAGACGGGGTTGGCACTGAAGCTTTCTTT.

V is TRBV5-1 and J is TRBJ2-1, with a possible D match to TRBD1 (6 bases). The germline gives CDR1 SGHRS, CDR2 YFSETQ. V gave up 5 bases and J gave up 2 bases, with 17 bases separating them. This CDR3 is 16 amino acids long. As DNA, the CDR3 is TGCGCCAGCAGTTCCTGGGTCAGGGGCCCCTACAATGAGCAGTTCTTC. Its protein product is CASSSWVRGPYNEQFF.

This clone came up a few times. The V gene is TRBV7-8, the J gene TRBJ2-7, with 9 bases matching TRBD2. This CDR3 region has 14 residues. The J segment lost 4 bases and the V segment lost 5 bases, leaving 6 bases of the junction unmatched. Germline values: CDR1 SGHVS, CDR2 FQNEAQ. The chain's CDR3 is CASSLPSGEYEQYF. In DNA, the CDR3 is TGTGCCAGCAGCCTTCCTAGCGGGGAGTACGAGCAGTACTTC.

The V and J genes are TRBV9 and TRBJ1-2; 7 nucleotides line up with TRBD1. CDR3 length: 14 amino acids. CDR1 is SGDLS and CDR2 is YYNGEE in the germline V gene. V trimming: 3 bases; J trimming: 3 bases; junction bases outside the gene matches: 5. CDR3 sequence: CASSAWDSYYGYTF. The CDR3 coding sequence is TGTGCCAGCAGCGCATGGGACAGCTACTATGGCTACACCTTC.

This sequence joins TRBV27 and TRBJ2-7, with a possible D match to TRBD2 (5 bases). CDR1 MNHEY and CDR2 SMNVEV come from the germline V gene (reference sequence). CDR3 size: 14 residues. Trimming removed 6 bases from V and 6 bases from J, with 18 bases in between. In nucleotides, the CDR3 is TGTGCCAGCAGCCTCGGGGTAAACTTCCCCGAGCAGTACTTC. Protein product: CASSLGVNFPEQYF.